This TCR beta chain was obtained from a study of response to subunit inactivated influenza vaccine (dated by TCRdb to between 2017 and 2018). Regarding the complete study: Deep quantitative T cell receptor repertoire profiling was used in the study to track responses to a trivalent subunit inactivated influenza vaccine.

Library generation was performed with RT-PCR. Sequencing was performed on an Illumina HiSeq 2500. Using fastp at Q25 and MiXCR, TCRdb reprocessed the public reads and kept productive beta chains. A single entry per CDR3 protein holds the most common genes and DNA from its merged rows. This sample holds 550,000 to 650,000 distinct CDR3 sequences; 12% were observed only once. Of the sample, 10% falls within the top ten clones. This clonotype was observed a few times. The antigen this receptor binds is unknown. Per-base qualities were not stored, and no clone one base away is much larger. The full study reports these points: It was suggested by the authors that each seasonal influenza vaccination may recruit only a limited number of new T cells.

Sequenced material: PBMCs from blood, taken on the day of vaccination. The source is a man aged 50 or older who received an inactivated influenza vaccine. Donor details come from another sample of the same person, matched by shared clones.

The CDR3 region reads CASSQTTGVRETQYF. The nucleotide sequence reads as follows: TGTGCCAGCAGCCAAACGACAGGGGTGCGGGAGACCCAGTACTTC. The chain uses TRBV7-3 and TRBJ2-5; the junction holds 8 bases that match TRBD1. The germline V gene specifies SGHTA as CDR1 and FQGTGA as CDR2. The CDR3 has 15 amino acids, counting the end cysteine and phenylalanine. Only the CDR3 region is kept as DNA, spanning 45 bases read in frame from base 1. V is cut back by 5 bases and J by 5 bases, with 10 bases in the junction unmatched.